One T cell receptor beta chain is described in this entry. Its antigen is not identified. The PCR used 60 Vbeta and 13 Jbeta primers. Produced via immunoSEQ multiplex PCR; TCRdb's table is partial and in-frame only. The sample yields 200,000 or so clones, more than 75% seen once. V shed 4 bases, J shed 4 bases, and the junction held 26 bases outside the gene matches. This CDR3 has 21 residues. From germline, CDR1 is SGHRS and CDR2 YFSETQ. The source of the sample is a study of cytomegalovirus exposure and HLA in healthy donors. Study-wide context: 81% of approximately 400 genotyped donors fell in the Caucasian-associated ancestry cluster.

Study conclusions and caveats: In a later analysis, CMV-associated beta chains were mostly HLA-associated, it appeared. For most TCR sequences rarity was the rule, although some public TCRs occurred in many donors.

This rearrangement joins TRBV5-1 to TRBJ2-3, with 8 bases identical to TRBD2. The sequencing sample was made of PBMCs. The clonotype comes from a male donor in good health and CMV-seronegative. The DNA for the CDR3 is TGCGCCAGCAGCCCCGACTTGCAGCGGGGGAGGACCCCCCTTAAGGCAGATACGCAGTATTTT. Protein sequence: CASSPDLQRGRTPLKADTQYF.